Presented here are 27 T cell receptor beta chains from one specimen sequenced in a study of T cell responses to AZD1222 COVID-19 vaccine. Data came from immunoSEQ multiplex PCR; TCRdb stores just in-frame clones and leaves some out. The sample includes about 140,000 clones, more than 90% of them seen just once. The input for sequencing was peripheral blood, taken on day 0 of AZD1222 vaccination. These receptor sequences come from an adult in good health.

The chain is built from TRBV7-9 and TRBJ2-2; no reliable D call. The V gene lost 5 bases and the J gene lost 7 bases, with 14 bases spanning the gap. In germline, CDR1 is SEHNR, CDR2 FQNEAQ (reference sequence). The CDR3 is made up of 14 amino acids. The CDR3 is CASSNGVKGGELFF. The CDR3 DNA sequence: TGTGCCAGCAGCAATGGGGTTAAGGGCGGGGAGCTGTTTTTT.

This chain joins TRBV11-2 and TRBJ2-7; D is perhaps TRBD1 (5 bases). This CDR3 is 14 amino acids long. Trimming removed 3 bases from V and 0 bases from J, with 9 bases in between. The germline gives CDR1 SGHAT, CDR2 FQNNGV. CDR3 sequence: CASSFSDISYEQYF. DNA for the CDR3: TGTGCCAGCAGCTTCTCGGACATCTCCTACGAGCAGTACTTC.

V usage is TRBV5-1 and J usage is TRBJ2-7; TRBD2 aligns across 13 bases. Trimming at V came to 2 bases and at J to 6 bases, leaving 11 bases not matched to a gene. The CDR3 runs 17 residues. The germline V gene encodes CDR1 SGHRS and CDR2 YFSETQ. CDR3 DNA: TGCGCCAGCAGCTTTTTTTCGGGGACTAGCGGGACTGCCGAGCAGTACTTC. Its protein product is CASSFFSGTSGTAEQYF.

The chain carries TRBV6-5 and TRBJ1-2; D gene uncertain. The germline V gene encodes CDR1 MNHEY and CDR2 SVGAGI. V was clipped by 5 bases and J by 2 bases, with 12 bases between them. The CDR3 has 14 residues. The CDR3, as DNA: TGTGCCAGCAGTCCCGTACTACCGAACTATGGCTACACCTTC. Protein product: CASSPVLPNYGYTF.

V gene TRBV5-1 combines with J gene TRBJ1-5, with 9 nucleotides matching TRBD1. Unmatched junction bases numbered 13, after V lost 3 bases and J lost 0 bases. The CDR3 contains 19 residues. The germline CDR1 and CDR2 sequences are SGHRS and YFSETQ. For the CDR3, the DNA is TGCGCCAGCAGCTCTAGGGGACAGGGTGACCAATTTAGCAATCAGCCCCAGCATTTT. This gives the protein CASSSRGQGDQFSNQPQHF.

The chain carries TRBV19 and TRBJ1-5; 7 bases agree with TRBD1. CDR1 LNHDA and CDR2 SQIVND come from the germline V gene (reference sequence). This CDR3 is 15 amino acids long. The junction had 6 bases not matched to a gene; V was cut back by 5 bases and J by 2 bases. This CDR3 is CASSRLGTGNQPQHF. Here the CDR3 DNA reads TGTGCCAGTAGTCGCCTCGGGACAGGCAATCAGCCCCAGCATTTT.

The rearrangement joins TRBV5-1 to TRBJ1-5; 7 bases line up with TRBD1. After removal of 4 bases from V and 3 bases from J, the junction contained 10 bases not matched to a gene. Germline V gene lookup returns CDR1 SGHRS and CDR2 YFSETQ. This CDR3 comprises 16 residues. In DNA form, the CDR3 reads TGCGCCAGCAGCCCAGGGACAGTGGGGGACAATCAGCCCCAGCATTTT. It codes for CASSPGTVGDNQPQHF. Full variable domain (remainder filled in from reference TRBV5-1 and TRBJ1-5): KAGVTQTPRYLIKTRGQQVTLSCSPISGHRSVSWYQQTPGQGLQFLFEYFSETQRNKGNFPGRFSGRQFSNSRSEMNVSTLELGDSALYLCASSPGTVGDNQPQHFGDGTRLSIL.

The chain links TRBV6-5 to TRBJ2-7; TRBD1 aligns across 8 bases. V shed 0 bases, J shed 4 bases, and the junction held 2 bases outside the gene matches. Germline V lookup: CDR1 MNHEY, CDR2 SVGAGI. This CDR3 is 14 amino acids long. The CDR3 DNA follows: TGTGCCAGCAGTTACTCCGGGACAGGTTACGAGCAGTACTTC. The encoded protein is CASSYSGTGYEQYF.

This clone has a single count. The CDR3 sequence: CASRGLAGFTGELFF. The DNA for the CDR3 is TGTGCCAGCAGAGGGTTAGCGGGCTTCACCGGGGAGCTGTTTTTT. The J gene is TRBJ2-2, the V gene TRBV2; 7 nucleotides line up with TRBD2. Germline values: CDR1 SNHLY, CDR2 FYNNEI. The CDR3 extends over 15 amino acids. Trimming at V came to 6 bases and at J to 4 bases, leaving 8 bases not matched to a gene.

The chain joins TRBV18 to TRBJ2-7, with 7 bases lining up with TRBD1. With 4 bases clipped from V and 2 bases from J, the junction kept 8 bases outside the gene matches. Germline CDR1 is KGHSH and CDR2 is LQKENI. The CDR3 is 15 residues long. The CDR3 reads CASSQDRVRPYEQYF. DNA of the CDR3: TGTGCCAGCTCACAAGACAGGGTTCGGCCCTACGAGCAGTACTTC.

The chain recombines TRBV28 with TRBJ1-6; 7 bases align to TRBD1. The CDR3 extends over 18 amino acids. Germline CDR1 and CDR2: MDHEN and SYDVKM. V lost 6 bases, J lost 0 bases, and 11 bases stayed unmatched. For the CDR3, the DNA is TGTGCCAGCAGCCCCGACAGGGACCCATACTCCTATAATTCACCCCTCCACTTT. This codes for CASSPDRDPYSYNSPLHF. Together with reference TRBV28 and TRBJ1-6, the CDR3 gives the full variable domain: DVKVTQSSRYLVKRTGEKVFLECVQDMDHENMFWYRQDPGLGLRLIYFSYDVKMKEKGDIPEGYSVSREKKERFSLILESASTNQTSMYLCASSPDRDPYSYNSPLHFGNGTRLTVT.

The genes are TRBV24-1 and TRBJ1-2; 7 bases align to TRBD1. In germline, CDR1 is KGHDR, CDR2 SFDVKD. With V trimmed by 3 bases and J by 8 bases, 5 bases remained unmatched. The CDR3 has 13 amino acids. CDR3: CATSDPTGDGYTF. The CDR3 DNA sequence: TGTGCCACCAGTGATCCTACAGGGGACGGCTACACCTTC.

The CDR3 nucleotides read TGCGCCAGCAGCTTGATTGGTTCTAATTCACCCCTCCACTTT. This translates into CASSLIGSNSPLHF. The chain links TRBV5-1 to TRBJ1-6; D gene uncertain. The CDR3 loop spans 14 amino acids. V shed 1 base and J shed 6 bases, with 8 bases lying between them. Germline CDR1 reads SGHRS; CDR2 reads YFSETQ.

The chain recombines TRBV7-6 with TRBJ2-7; TRBD1 aligns across 7 bases. Germline assignment: CDR1 SGHVS and CDR2 FNYEAQ. This CDR3 spans 14 amino acids. Trimming cost V 5 bases and J 2 bases; bases outside gene matches: 6. The CDR3 loop reads CASSPRDRAYEQYF. The CDR3 coding sequence is TGTGCCAGCAGCCCCCGGGACAGAGCCTACGAGCAGTACTTC.

This chain uses TRBV29-1 with TRBJ2-1; maybe TRBD2 (6 bases). The germline V gene encodes CDR1 SQVTM and CDR2 ANQGSEA. Trimming took off 4 bases at V and 5 bases at J, with 12 bases between the two ends. The CDR3 covers 13 residues. The CDR3 DNA sequence: TGCAGCGTTGGGCCTAGCGCTGACAATGAGCAGTTCTTC. Amino acids: CSVGPSADNEQFF.

This chain uses TRBV15 with TRBJ2-7, with a tentative D call TRBD1 (5 bases). The CDR3 consists of 16 residues. With 0 bases removed from V and 2 bases from J, the gap between germline ends came to 14 bases. Germline-derived CDR1 and CDR2 are LNHNV and YYDKDF (reference sequence). The CDR3 DNA is TGTGCCACCAGCAGAGATCGGGTGGCAGGGACCTACGAGCAGTACTTC. Its protein product is CATSRDRVAGTYEQYF. The full variable domain, its missing parts supplied by reference TRBV15 and TRBJ2-7, is DAMVIQNPRYQVTQFGKPVTLSCSQTLNHNVMYWYQQKSSQAPKLLFHYYDKDFNNEADTPDNFQSRRPNTSFCFLDIRSPGLGDTAMYLCATSRDRVAGTYEQYFGPGTRLTVT.

The gene calls are TRBV10-2 and TRBJ2-3, with D perhaps TRBD2 (7 bases). V was pared by 6 bases and J by 0 bases, with 16 bases between. The CDR3 runs to 16 residues. CDR1 is WSHSY and CDR2 is SAAADI in the germline V gene. The CDR3 coding sequence is TGCGCCAGCAGACCCCCGCGGGGGCGAAGCACAGATACGCAGTATTTT. It is translated as CASRPPRGRSTDTQYF.

The rearrangement uses TRBV5-5 and TRBJ1-1; TRBD1 aligns across 10 bases. The germline V gene has CDR1 SGHKS and CDR2 YYEKEE (reference sequence). The CDR3 runs to 15 residues. Germline trimming cut 5 bases from V and 1 base from J; bases unmatched to any gene: 5. CDR3 in amino acids: CASRSGQGQNTEAFF. Written as DNA, the CDR3 is TGTGCCAGCAGATCGGGACAGGGGCAGAACACTGAAGCTTTCTTT.

CDR3 nucleotides: TGTGCCAGCACCCTAACGGGTGCCGGGGAGCTGTTTTTT. The encoded protein is CASTLTGAGELFF. The chain combines TRBV9 with TRBJ2-2; D unclear. Germline CDR1 is SGDLS and CDR2 is YYNGEE. The CDR3 runs 13 residues. V was clipped by 6 bases and J by 6 bases, with 12 bases between them.

V usage is TRBV5-1 and J usage is TRBJ2-1, with D possibly matching TRBD1 (5 bases). Trimming stripped 0 bases from V and 2 bases from J, with 12 bases between. Germline V lookup: CDR1 SGHRS, CDR2 YFSETQ. The CDR3 extends over 16 amino acids. The CDR3 DNA sequence: TGCGCCAGCAGCTTGGAGGGGAACCATGCCTACAATGAGCAGTTCTTC. Its translation: CASSLEGNHAYNEQFF.

J is TRBJ2-7 and V is TRBV6-5; TRBD2 matches 11 bases. V shed 2 bases and J 4 bases; nucleotides not matched to a gene: 4. Germline-derived CDR1 and CDR2 are MNHEY and SVGAGI. There are 15 residues in the CDR3. The CDR3 DNA reads TGTGCCAGCAGTTACGCGACTAGCGGGATGTACGAGCAGTACTTC. Translating it yields CASSYATSGMYEQYF.

The genes are TRBV5-1 and TRBJ2-1; 8 nucleotides match TRBD2. This CDR3 is built from 14 residues. The germline CDR1 and CDR2 sequences are SGHRS and YFSETQ. V gave up 4 bases and J gave up 8 bases; unmatched junction bases: 8. CDR3 residues: CASSGIAGRDEQFF. The CDR3 nucleotides are TGCGCCAGCAGCGGTATAGCGGGGAGGGATGAGCAGTTCTTC.

The V gene is TRBV18, the J gene TRBJ1-1, with D uncertain. V shed 6 bases and J shed 1 base, with 12 bases lying between them. This CDR3 has 14 amino acids. Germline lookup yields CDR1 KGHSH and CDR2 LQKENI. The CDR3 protein is CASSPDWTNTEAFF. The CDR3 bases are TGTGCCAGCTCCCCAGATTGGACGAACACTGAAGCTTTCTTT.

CDR3 sequence (DNA): TGTGCCAGCAGTAGGGATGCAGATACGCAGTATTTT. Its protein is CASSRDADTQYF. J is TRBJ2-3 and V is TRBV7-2; no firm D call. The CDR3 has 12 residues. V was clipped by 6 bases and J by 4 bases, with 8 bases between them. Per the germline V gene, CDR1 is SGHTA and CDR2 is FQGNSA.

This chain uses TRBV28 with TRBJ2-7; tentatively, D is TRBD1 (5 bases). CDR3 length: 13 amino acids. Deletions cut 3 bases from V and 3 bases from J, with 9 bases between. CDR1 MDHEN and CDR2 SYDVKM come from the germline V gene. CDR3 coding DNA: TGTGCCAGCAGTTTGTCAGGGATCTACGAGCAGTACTTC. Amino acids: CASSLSGIYEQYF.

V usage is TRBV7-2 and J usage is TRBJ2-7, with a possible D match to TRBD2 (7 bases). Germline CDR1 is SGHTA and CDR2 is FQGNSA. Trimming took off 6 bases at V and 0 bases at J, with 12 bases between the two ends. This CDR3 is 14 amino acids long. CDR3 nucleotides: TGTGCCAGCAGACAGGGAGGGACCTCCTACGAGCAGTACTTC. Translating it yields CASRQGGTSYEQYF.

J is TRBJ2-2 and V is TRBV18; D not certain. The germline CDR1 and CDR2 sequences are KGHSH and LQKENI. The CDR3 extends over 14 amino acids. The ends were cut back, 2 bases at V and 1 base at J, with 5 bases in the middle. The chain's CDR3 is CASSPTQNTGELFF. The CDR3 DNA reads TGTGCCAGCTCACCAACACAGAACACCGGGGAGCTGTTTTTT.